This T cell receptor beta chain was captured in a study of CD8 T cells in Susac syndrome. It was with random hexamers that roughly 0.45 to 1 ug RNA was reverse transcribed. TCR beta CDR3 was amplified by immunoSEQ multiplex PCR. This amplification extended across 54 Vbeta and 13 Jbeta segments. TCRdb called the immunoSEQ multiplex PCR reads again in MiXCR, with one record for every CDR3 protein. Of roughly 400,000 distinct CDR3 sequences in the sample, 75% to 90% were seen once. V was clipped by 5 bases and J by 1 base, with 18 bases between them. CDR1 is MNHEY, CDR2 SMNVEV, per germline (reference sequence). The CDR3 contains 17 residues. TCR beta was sequenced from blood CD8+ and CD4+ T cells.

The sample taken for sequencing was CD8+ T cells from PBMCs. The TCR originated in a human donor with multiple sclerosis. V usage is TRBV27 and J usage is TRBJ2-1; perhaps TRBD1 as D (5 bases). CDR3 region: CASSLPPREGSYNEQFF. In nucleotides, the CDR3 is TGTGCCAGCAGTCTCCCTCCCAGGGAAGGGTCCTACAATGAGCAGTTCTTC.